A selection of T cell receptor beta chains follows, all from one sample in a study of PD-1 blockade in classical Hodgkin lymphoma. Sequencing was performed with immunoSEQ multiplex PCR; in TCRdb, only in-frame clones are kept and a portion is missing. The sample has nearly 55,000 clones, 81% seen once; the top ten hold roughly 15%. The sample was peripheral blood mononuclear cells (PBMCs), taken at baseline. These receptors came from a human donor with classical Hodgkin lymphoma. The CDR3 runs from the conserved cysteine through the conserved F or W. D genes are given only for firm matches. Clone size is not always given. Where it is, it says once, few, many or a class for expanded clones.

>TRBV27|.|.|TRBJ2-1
CASSLRQGGSEQFF
TGTGCCAGCAGTTTAAGGCAGGGGGGAAGTGAGCAGTTCTTC
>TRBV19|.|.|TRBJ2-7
CASSPAMGLYEQYF
TGTGCCAGTAGTCCCGCCATGGGCCTCTACGAGCAGTACTTC
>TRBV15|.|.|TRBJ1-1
CATQGIRVMNTEAFF
TGTGCCACCCAGGGTATTCGGGTCATGAACACTGAAGCTTTCTTT
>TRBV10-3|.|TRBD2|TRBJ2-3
CAISGLAGITDTQYF
TGTGCCATCAGTGGGCTAGCGGGAATCACAGATACGCAGTATTTT
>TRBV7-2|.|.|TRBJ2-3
CASSLVAGPGATDTQYF
TGTGCCAGCAGCTTAGTCGCGGGCCCCGGGGCGACAGATACGCAGTATTTT
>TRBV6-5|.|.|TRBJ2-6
CASSYQGGSGANVLTF
TGTGCCAGCAGTTACCAAGGGGGCTCTGGGGCCAACGTCCTGACTTTC
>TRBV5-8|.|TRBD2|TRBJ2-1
CASSLVSLADNEQFF
TGTGCCAGCAGCTTGGTATCCCTAGCGGACAATGAGCAGTTCTTC
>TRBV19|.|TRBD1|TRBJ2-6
CASSKPGQISGANVLTF
TGTGCCAGTAGTAAGCCGGGACAGATCTCTGGGGCCAACGTCCTGACTTTC
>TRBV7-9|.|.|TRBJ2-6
CASSSRVFLVANVLTF
TGTGCCAGCAGCTCACGGGTCTTTTTGGTGGCCAACGTCCTGACTTTC
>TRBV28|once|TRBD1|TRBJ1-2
CATSSTGARLSGYTF
TGTGCCACCTCCTCTACAGGGGCGAGACTGTCCGGCTACACCTTC
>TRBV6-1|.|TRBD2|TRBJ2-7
CASSEPGLAGEQYF
TGTGCCAGCAGTGAACCGGGACTAGCGGGGGAGCAGTACTTC
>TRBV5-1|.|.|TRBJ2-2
CASSLARSPLRNTGELFF
TGCGCCAGCAGCTTGGCTCGCTCGCCGCTTCGGAACACCGGGGAGCTGTTTTTT
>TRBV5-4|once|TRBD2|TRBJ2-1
CASSLRLADYNEQFF
TGTGCCAGCAGCTTGAGACTAGCGGACTACAATGAGCAGTTCTTC
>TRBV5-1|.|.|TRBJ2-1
CASSLLGGEAAEQFF
TGCGCCAGCAGCTTACTAGGAGGAGAAGCGGCTGAGCAGTTCTTC
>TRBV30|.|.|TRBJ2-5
CAWSVAQTQYF
TGTGCCTGGAGTGTAGCGCAGACCCAGTACTTC
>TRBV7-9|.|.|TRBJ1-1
CASSFGTVAEAFF
TGTGCCAGCAGCTTTGGTACTGTAGCTGAAGCTTTCTTT
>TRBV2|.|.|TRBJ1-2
CASSEFGYGYTF
TGTGCCAGCAGTGAATTTGGGTATGGCTACACCTTC
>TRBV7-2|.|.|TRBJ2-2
CASSRDRLNTGELFF
TGTGCCAGCAGCCGCGACAGGTTGAACACCGGGGAGCTGTTTTTT
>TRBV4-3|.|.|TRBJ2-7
CASSHGVSYEQYF
TGCGCCAGCAGCCATGGAGTTTCCTACGAGCAGTACTTC
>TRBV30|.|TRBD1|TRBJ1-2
CAWSAGTGYGYTF
TGTGCCTGGAGTGCCGGGACAGGGTATGGCTACACCTTC
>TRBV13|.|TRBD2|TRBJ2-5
CASSLALAGNQETQYF
TGTGCCAGCAGCTTAGCACTAGCGGGGAATCAAGAGACCCAGTACTTC
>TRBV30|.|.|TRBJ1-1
CAWRPGPIMNTEAFF
TGTGCCTGGAGACCGGGACCCATTATGAACACTGAAGCTTTCTTT
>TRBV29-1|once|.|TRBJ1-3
CSVTGWSGNTIYF
TGCAGCGTTACCGGGTGGTCTGGGAACACCATATATTTT
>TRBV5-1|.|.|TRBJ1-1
CASSLDLNTEAFF
TGCGCCAGCAGCTTGGACTTGAACACTGAAGCTTTCTTT
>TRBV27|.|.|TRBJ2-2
CASSLFATGELFF
TGTGCCAGCAGTTTATTTGCCACCGGGGAGCTGTTTTTT
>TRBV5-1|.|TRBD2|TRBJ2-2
CASSLDRSAGKGGELFF
TGCGCCAGCAGCTTGGACCGATCAGCGGGAAAAGGCGGGGAGCTGTTTTTT
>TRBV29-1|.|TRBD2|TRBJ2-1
CSVERLAGIEQFF
TGCAGCGTTGAACGGCTAGCGGGAATCGAGCAGTTCTTC
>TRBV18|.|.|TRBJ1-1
CASSPLINEAFF
TGTGCCAGCTCACCACTGATTAATGAAGCTTTCTTT
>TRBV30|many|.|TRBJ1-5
CAWSVDSGQPQHF
TGTGCCTGGAGTGTGGATAGCGGTCAGCCCCAGCATTTT
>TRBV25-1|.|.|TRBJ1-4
CASSGGSGVREKLFF
TGTGCCAGCAGTGGAGGCAGCGGGGTTCGGGAAAAACTGTTTTTT
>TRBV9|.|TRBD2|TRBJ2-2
CASSAKTTAGTTDGTTGELFF
TGTGCCAGCAGCGCGAAGACAACAGCGGGAACTACGGATGGGACGACCGGGGAGCTGTTTTTT
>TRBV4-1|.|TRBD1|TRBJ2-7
CASSQWQGVYEQYF
TGCGCCAGCAGCCAGTGGCAGGGGGTTTACGAGCAGTACTTC
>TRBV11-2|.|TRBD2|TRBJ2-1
CASSLEISGRSFF
TGTGCCAGCAGCTTAGAGATTAGCGGGAGGAGTTTCTTC
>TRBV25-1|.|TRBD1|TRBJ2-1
CASSGAGQGAYEQFF
TGTGCCAGCAGTGGCGCGGGACAGGGCGCATATGAGCAGTTCTTC
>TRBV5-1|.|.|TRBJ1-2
CASSFSGTGYGYTF
TGCGCCAGCAGCTTCTCCGGGACGGGATATGGCTACACCTTC
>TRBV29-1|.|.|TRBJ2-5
CSLSFSSQETQYF
TGCAGCCTCTCCTTCTCCAGTCAAGAGACCCAGTACTTC
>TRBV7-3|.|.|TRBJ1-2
CASSQSSSYGYTF
TGTGCCAGCAGCCAGTCCTCTAGCTATGGCTACACCTTC
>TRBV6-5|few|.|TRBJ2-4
CASSAGGQGENIQYF
TGTGCCAGCAGTGCGGGGGGACAGGGAGAAAACATTCAGTACTTC
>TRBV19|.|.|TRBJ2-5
CASKLTGRGQETQYF
TGTGCCAGTAAACTTACCGGGAGAGGACAAGAGACCCAGTACTTC
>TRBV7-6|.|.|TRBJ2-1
CASSPAPGSNEQFF
TGTGCCAGCAGCCCAGCCCCTGGGTCCAATGAGCAGTTCTTC
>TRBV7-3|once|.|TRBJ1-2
CASSLNSAGNYGYTF
TGTGCCAGCAGCTTAAATTCGGCGGGGAACTATGGCTACACCTTC
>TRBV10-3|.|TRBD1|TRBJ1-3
CAISSGGIGNTIYF
TGTGCCATCAGCTCAGGGGGGATTGGAAACACCATATATTTT
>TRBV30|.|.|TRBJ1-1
CAWSVRAGKAFF
TGTGCCTGGAGTGTACGGGCAGGGAAAGCTTTCTTT
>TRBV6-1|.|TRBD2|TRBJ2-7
CASSEALAGWLYEQYF
TGTGCCAGCAGTGAAGCCCTAGCGGGATGGCTCTACGAGCAGTACTTC
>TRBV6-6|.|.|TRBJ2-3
CASSLRDRSTDTQYF
TGTGCCAGCAGTTTGAGGGACCGGTCCACAGATACGCAGTATTTT
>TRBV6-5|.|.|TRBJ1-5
CASTTSNQPQHF
TGTGCCAGCACCACTAGCAATCAGCCCCAGCATTTT
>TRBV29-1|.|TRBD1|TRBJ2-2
CSVGQGANTGELFF
TGCAGCGTTGGACAGGGAGCGAACACCGGGGAGCTGTTTTTT
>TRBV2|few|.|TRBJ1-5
CASSNFENQPQHF
TGTGCCAGCAGTAACTTTGAAAATCAGCCCCAGCATTTT